This T cell receptor (beta chain) was retrieved from a study of T-cell reconstitution after alpha-beta-depleted transplantation in children listed by TCRdb under 2016. Regarding the complete study: Using TCR repertoire profiling, the study followed T-cell immune reconstitution in a quantitative way in children after TCRalphabeta/CD19-depleted allogeneic hematopoietic cell transplantation.

With respect to this clonotype: The specificity of this receptor is unknown. Base qualities are missing; no much larger clone stands one base away.

General study outcomes and caveats: Hyperexpanded clone frequencies declined over subsequent months; after one year, T-cell counts and TCRbeta diversity were mostly attributed to newly produced T cells. In some patients, the high TCRbeta diversity seen at day 60 was put down to recipient T cells and intrathymic progenitors that had survived conditioning. About two months after transplant, the apparently early recovery of alphabetaT-cell counts reportedly depended on just several hundred clones that had expanded rapidly and came from non-depleted graft cells.

Library method: PCR. The sample was run on an Illumina HiSeq 2500. Molecular barcoding was employed in the preparation of TCR libraries, with unique molecular identifiers being used to normalize TCRbeta repertoire quantification. TCRdb reprocessing: public reads trimmed at Q25 with fastp, clones called with MiXCR, in-frame beta chains kept. A single entry per CDR3 protein holds the most common genes and DNA from its merged rows. The sample profile shows some 460,000 distinct CDR3 sequences; 16% of them were found once. Jointly, the top ten make up around 30% of the sample. Unmatched junction bases come to 10, with V trimmed by 3 bases and J by 2 bases. From cysteine to phenylalanine, the CDR3 is 17 amino acids long. Here the CDR3 DNA is all that survives: 51 bases in frame from base 1. The germline V gene yields LGHNA for CDR1 and YNFKEQ for CDR2. The treatment or condition label for this specimen denotes: allogeneic hematopoietic cell transplantation with graft depleted of TCRalphabeta T cells and CD19 B cells. The transplant recipients were children given TCRalphabeta/CD19-depleted allogeneic hematopoietic cell grafts.

This receptor was identified in a boy in the first two years of life who had a stem cell transplant for Wiskott-Aldrich syndrome, so the T cells may come from the graft donor. Recombination joined TRBV4-2 with TRBJ2-3; 8 bases in between match TRBD1. The sample consisted of PBMCs, mostly from graft donor cells, taken 360 days after TCRalphabeta/CD19-depleted stem cell transplant. The DNA sequence reads TGTGCCAGCAGCCACCTTCGGACAGGGACAACCACAGATACGCAGTATTTT. This yields the protein CASSHLRTGTTTDTQYF.